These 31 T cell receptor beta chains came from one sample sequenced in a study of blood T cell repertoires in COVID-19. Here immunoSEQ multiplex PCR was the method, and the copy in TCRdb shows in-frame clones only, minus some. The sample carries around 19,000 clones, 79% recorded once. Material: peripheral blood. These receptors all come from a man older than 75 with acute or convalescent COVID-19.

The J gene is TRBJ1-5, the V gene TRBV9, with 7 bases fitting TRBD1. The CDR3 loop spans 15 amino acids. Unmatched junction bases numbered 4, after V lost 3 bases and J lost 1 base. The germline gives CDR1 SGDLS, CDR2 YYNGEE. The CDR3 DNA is TGTGCCAGCAGCGAGACGACAGGGAGCAATCAGCCCCAGCATTTT. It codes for CASSETTGSNQPQHF.

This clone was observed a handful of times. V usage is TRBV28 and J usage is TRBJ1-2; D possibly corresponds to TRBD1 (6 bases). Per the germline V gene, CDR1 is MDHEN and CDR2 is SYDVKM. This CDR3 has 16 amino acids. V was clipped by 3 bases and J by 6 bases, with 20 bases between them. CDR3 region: CASSFPTVAGEDGYTF. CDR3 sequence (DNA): TGTGCCAGCAGTTTTCCCACGGTCGCAGGGGAAGATGGCTACACCTTC.

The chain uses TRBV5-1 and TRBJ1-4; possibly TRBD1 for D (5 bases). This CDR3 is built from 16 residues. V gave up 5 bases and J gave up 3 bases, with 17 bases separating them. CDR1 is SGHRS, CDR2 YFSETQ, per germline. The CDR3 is CASRAGPTNPNEKLFF. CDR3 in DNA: TGCGCCAGCAGAGCGGGACCTACAAATCCTAATGAAAAACTGTTTTTT.

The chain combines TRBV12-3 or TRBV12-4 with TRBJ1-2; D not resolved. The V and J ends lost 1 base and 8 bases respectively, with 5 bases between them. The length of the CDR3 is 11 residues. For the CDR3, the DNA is TGTGCCAGCAGTTTAGGAGTGGGCTACACCTTC. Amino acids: CASSLGVGYTF.

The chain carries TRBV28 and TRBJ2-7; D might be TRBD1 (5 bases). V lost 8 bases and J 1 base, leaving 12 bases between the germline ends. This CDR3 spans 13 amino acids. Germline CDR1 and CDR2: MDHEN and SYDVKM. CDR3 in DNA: TGTGCCAGCGGGCAGGGAAGATCCTACGAGCAGTACTTC. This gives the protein CASGQGRSYEQYF.

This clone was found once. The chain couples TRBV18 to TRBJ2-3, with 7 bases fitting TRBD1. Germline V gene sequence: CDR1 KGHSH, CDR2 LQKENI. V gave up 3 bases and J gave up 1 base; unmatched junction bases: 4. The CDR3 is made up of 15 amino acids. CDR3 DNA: TGTGCCAGCTCACCGAGAGGACAGGGCACAGATACGCAGTATTTT. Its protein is CASSPRGQGTDTQYF.

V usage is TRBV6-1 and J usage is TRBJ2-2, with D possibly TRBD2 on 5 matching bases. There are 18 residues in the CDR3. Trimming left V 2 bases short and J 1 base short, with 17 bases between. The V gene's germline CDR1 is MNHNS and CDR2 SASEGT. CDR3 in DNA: TGTGCCAGCAGTGAAATCCTGACGGCTAGCAAGAACACCGGGGAGCTGTTTTTT. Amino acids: CASSEILTASKNTGELFF.

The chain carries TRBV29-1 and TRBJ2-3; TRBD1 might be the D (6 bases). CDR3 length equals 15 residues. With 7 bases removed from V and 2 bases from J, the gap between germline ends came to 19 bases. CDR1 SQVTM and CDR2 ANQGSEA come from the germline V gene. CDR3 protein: CSAIYYRVNTDTQYF. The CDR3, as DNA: TGCAGCGCTATATACTACAGGGTAAACACAGATACGCAGTATTTT.

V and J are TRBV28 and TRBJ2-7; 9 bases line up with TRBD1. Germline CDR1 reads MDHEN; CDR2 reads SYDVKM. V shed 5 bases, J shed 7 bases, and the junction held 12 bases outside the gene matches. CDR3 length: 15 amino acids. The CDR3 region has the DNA TGTGCCAGCAGTGAAACCGGGACAGGGAAAGGGGAGCAGTACTTC. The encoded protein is CASSETGTGKGEQYF.

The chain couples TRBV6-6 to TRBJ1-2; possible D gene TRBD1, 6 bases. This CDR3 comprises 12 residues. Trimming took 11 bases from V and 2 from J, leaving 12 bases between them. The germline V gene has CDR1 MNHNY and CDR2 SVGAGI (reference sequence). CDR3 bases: TGTGCCGGGGGGGCGCCGAACTATGGCTACACCTTC. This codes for CAGGAPNYGYTF.

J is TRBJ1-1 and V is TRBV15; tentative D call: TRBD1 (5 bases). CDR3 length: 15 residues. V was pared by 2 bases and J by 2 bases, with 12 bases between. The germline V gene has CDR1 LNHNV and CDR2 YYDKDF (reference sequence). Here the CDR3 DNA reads TGTGCCACCAGCAGAAAGACAGCTCCCAACACTGAAGCTTTCTTT. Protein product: CATSRKTAPNTEAFF. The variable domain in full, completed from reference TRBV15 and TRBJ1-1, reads DAMVIQNPRYQVTQFGKPVTLSCSQTLNHNVMYWYQQKSSQAPKLLFHYYDKDFNNEADTPDNFQSRRPNTSFCFLDIRSPGLGDTAMYLCATSRKTAPNTEAFFGQGTRLTVV.

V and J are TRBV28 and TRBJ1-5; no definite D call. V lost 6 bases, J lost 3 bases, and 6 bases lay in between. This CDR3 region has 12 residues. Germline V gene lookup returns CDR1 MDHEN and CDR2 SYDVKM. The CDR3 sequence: CASSGLNQPQHF. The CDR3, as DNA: TGTGCCAGCAGCGGACTCAATCAGCCCCAGCATTTT.

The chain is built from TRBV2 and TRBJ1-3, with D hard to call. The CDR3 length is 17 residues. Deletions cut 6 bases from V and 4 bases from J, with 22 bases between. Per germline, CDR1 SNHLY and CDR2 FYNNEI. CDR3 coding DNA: TGTGCCAGCAGCGTCCCGCGGAATCCCATCGAGGGAAACACCATATATTTT. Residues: CASSVPRNPIEGNTIYF.

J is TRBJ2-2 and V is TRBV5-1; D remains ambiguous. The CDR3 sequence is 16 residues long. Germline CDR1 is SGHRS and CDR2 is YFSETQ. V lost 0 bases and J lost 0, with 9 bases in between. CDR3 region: CASSLDGGTNTGELFF. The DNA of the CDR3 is TGCGCCAGCAGCTTGGATGGCGGTACGAACACCGGGGAGCTGTTTTTT.

CDR3 DNA: TGTGCCTGGAGTGCTGAGGACAGGGCGGATCAGCCCCAGCATTTT. Translation gives CAWSAEDRADQPQHF. The chain employs TRBV30 and TRBJ1-5; 8 nucleotides agree with TRBD1. The CDR3 runs to 15 residues. The trim removed 1 base at V and 5 bases at J, leaving 7 bases unmatched. Germline values: CDR1 GTSNPN, CDR2 SVGIG (reference sequence). Using reference TRBV30 and TRBJ1-5 for the parts outside the CDR3, the full variable domain is SQTIHQWPATLVQPVGSPLSLECTVEGTSNPNLYWYRQAAGRGLQLLFYSVGIGQISSEVPQNLSASRPQDRQFILSSKKLLLSDSGFYLCAWSAEDRADQPQHFGDGTRLSIL.

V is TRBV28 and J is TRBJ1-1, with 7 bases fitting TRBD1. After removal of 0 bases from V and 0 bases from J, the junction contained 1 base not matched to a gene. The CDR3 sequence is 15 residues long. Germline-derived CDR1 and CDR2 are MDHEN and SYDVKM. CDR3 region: CASSLWGQLNTEAFF. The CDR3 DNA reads TGTGCCAGCAGTTTATGGGGACAGCTGAACACTGAAGCTTTCTTT.

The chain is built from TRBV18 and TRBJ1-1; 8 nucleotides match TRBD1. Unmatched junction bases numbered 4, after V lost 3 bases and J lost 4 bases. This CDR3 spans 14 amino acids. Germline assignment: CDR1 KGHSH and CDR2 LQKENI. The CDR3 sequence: CASSPGQVVTEAFF. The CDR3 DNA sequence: TGTGCCAGCTCACCGGGACAGGTTGTCACTGAAGCTTTCTTT. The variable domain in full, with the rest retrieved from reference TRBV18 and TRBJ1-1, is NAGVMQNPRHLVRRRGQEARLRCSPMKGHSHVYWYRQLPEEGLKFMVYLQKENIIDESGMPKERFSAEFPKEGPSILRIQQVVRGDSAAYFCASSPGQVVTEAFFGQGTRLTVV.

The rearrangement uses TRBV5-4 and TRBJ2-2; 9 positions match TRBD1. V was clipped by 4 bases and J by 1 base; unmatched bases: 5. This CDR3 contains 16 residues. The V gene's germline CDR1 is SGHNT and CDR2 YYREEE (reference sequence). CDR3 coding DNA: TGTGCCAGCAGCCTGACGGGACAGGGGAACACCGGGGAGCTGTTTTTT. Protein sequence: CASSLTGQGNTGELFF.

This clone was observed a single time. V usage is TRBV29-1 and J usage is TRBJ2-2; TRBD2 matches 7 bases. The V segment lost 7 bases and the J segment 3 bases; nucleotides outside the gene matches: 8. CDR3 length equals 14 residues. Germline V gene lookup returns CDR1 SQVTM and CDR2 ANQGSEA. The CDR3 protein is CSAAQLADTGELFF. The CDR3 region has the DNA TGCAGCGCTGCTCAGCTAGCGGACACCGGGGAGCTGTTTTTT.

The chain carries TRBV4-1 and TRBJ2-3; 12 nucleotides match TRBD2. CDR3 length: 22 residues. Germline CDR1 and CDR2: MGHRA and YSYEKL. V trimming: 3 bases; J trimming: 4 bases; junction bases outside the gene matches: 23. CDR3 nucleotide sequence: TGCGCCAGCAGCCACTCAAAACTTGGGCGAACTAGCGGGAGGTCGTCCCCAGATACGCAGTATTTT. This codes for CASSHSKLGRTSGRSSPDTQYF.

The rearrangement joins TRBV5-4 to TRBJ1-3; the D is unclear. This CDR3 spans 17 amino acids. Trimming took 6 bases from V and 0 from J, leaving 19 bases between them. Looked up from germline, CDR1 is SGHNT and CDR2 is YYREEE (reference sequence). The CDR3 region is CASTTTYGFSSGNTIYF. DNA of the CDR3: TGTGCCAGCACTACTACCTATGGGTTTAGCTCTGGAAACACCATATATTTT.

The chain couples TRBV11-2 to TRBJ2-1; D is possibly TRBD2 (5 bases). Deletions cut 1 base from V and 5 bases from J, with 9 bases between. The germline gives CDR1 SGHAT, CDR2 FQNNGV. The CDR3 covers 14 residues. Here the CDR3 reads CASSLARANNEQFF. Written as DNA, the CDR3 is TGTGCCAGCAGCTTAGCGCGGGCAAACAATGAGCAGTTCTTC.

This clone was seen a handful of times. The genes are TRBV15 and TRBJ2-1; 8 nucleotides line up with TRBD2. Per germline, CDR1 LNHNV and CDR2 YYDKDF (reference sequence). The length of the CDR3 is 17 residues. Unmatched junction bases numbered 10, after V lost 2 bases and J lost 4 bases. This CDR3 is CATSRNTGGLGYNEQFF. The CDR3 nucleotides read TGTGCCACCAGCAGAAACACGGGAGGGCTGGGGTACAATGAGCAGTTCTTC.

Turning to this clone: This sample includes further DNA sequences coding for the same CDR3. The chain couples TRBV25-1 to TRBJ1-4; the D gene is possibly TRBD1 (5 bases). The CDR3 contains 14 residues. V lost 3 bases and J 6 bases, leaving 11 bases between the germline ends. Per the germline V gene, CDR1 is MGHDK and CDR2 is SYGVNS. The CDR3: CASSDRGLHEKLFF. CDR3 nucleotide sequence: TGTGCCAGCAGTGACCGGGGACTTCATGAAAAACTGTTTTTT.

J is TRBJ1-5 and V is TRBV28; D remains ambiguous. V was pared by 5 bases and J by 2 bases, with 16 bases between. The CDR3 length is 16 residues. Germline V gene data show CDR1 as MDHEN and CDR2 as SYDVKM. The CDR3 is CASSPMGGSGNQPQHF. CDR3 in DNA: TGTGCCAGCAGTCCTATGGGAGGTTCGGGCAATCAGCCCCAGCATTTT.

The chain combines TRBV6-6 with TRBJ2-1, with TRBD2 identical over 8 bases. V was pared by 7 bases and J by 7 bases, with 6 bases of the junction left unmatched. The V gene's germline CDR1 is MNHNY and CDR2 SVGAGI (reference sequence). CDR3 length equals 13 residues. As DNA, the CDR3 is TGTGCCAGCACCGGGGGGGGCTGGAATGAGCAGTTCTTC. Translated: CASTGGGWNEQFF.

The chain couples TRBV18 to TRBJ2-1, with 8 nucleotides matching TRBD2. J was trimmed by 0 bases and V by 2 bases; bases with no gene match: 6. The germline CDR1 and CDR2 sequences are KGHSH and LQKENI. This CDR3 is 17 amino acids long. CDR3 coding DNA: TGTGCCAGCTCACCAGCGGCGGGAGGCCACTCCTACAATGAGCAGTTCTTC. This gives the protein CASSPAAGGHSYNEQFF.

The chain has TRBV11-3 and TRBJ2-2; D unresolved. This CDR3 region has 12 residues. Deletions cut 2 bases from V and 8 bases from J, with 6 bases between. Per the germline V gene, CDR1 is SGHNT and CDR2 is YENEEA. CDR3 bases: TGTGCCAGCAGCTTAAGAGAAGGGGAGCTGTTTTTT. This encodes CASSLREGELFF. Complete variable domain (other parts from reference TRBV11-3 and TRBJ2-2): EAGVVQSPRYKIIEKKQPVAFWCNPISGHNTLYWYLQNLGQGPELLIRYENEEAVDDSQLPKDRFSAERLKGVDSTLKIQPAELGDSAVYLCASSLREGELFFGEGSRLTVL.

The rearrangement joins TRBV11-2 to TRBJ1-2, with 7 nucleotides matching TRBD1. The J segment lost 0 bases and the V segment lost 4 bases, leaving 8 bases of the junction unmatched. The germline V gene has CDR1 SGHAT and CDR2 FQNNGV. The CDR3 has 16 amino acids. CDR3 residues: CASSSLTGNSNYGYTF. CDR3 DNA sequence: TGTGCCAGCAGCTCTTTGACAGGGAATTCTAACTATGGCTACACCTTC.

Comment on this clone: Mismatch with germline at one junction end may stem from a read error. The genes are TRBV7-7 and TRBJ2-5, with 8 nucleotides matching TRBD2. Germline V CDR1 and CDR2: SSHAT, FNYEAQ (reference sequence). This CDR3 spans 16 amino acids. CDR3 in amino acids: CASSLFLAGPQETQYF. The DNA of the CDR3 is TGTGCTAGCAGCTTATTTCTAGCGGGTCCTCAAGAGACCCAGTACTTC.

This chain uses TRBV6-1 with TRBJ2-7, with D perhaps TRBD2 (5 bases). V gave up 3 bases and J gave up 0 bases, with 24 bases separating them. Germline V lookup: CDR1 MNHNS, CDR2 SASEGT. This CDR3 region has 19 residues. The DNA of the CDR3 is TGTGCCAGCAGTGAGAGTGAGGGTTGGAAAATCCGAAGCTCCTACGAGCAGTACGTC. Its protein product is CASSESEGWKIRSSYEQYV.